This T cell receptor beta chain was found in a study of cytomegalovirus exposure and HLA in healthy donors. Amplification used 60 Vbeta primers and 13 Jbeta primers. TCRdb's copy holds only in-frame clones and misses some; the assay was immunoSEQ multiplex PCR. Of 250,000 to 350,000 clones in the sample, about nine tenths were seen once. This clone was counted a few times. V lost 5 bases and J lost 1, with 12 bases in between. This CDR3 has 15 amino acids. Germline loops: CDR1 MDHEN, CDR2 SYDVKM. Sequencing was carried out using PBMCs. This TCR was recovered from a man aged 40-49 years in good health and CMV-seropositive. V is TRBV28 and J is TRBJ1-5, with D possibly TRBD1 on 5 matching bases. This CDR3 reads CASSLGDRSNQPQHF. The CDR3 DNA reads TGTGCCAGCAGTCTGGGCGACAGAAGCAATCAGCCCCAGCATTTT.